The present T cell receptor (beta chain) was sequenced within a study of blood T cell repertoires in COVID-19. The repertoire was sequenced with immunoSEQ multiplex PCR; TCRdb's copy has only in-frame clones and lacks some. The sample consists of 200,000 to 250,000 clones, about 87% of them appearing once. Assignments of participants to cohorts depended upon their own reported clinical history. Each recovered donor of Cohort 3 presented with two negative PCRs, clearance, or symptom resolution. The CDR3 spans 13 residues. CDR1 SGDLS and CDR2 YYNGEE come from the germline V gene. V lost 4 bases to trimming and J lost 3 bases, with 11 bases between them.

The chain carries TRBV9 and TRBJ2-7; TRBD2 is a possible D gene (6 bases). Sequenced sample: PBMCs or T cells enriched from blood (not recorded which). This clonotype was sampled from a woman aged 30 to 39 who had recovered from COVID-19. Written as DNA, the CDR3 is TGTGCCAGCAGCAAGGGACTTGACTACGAGCAGTACTTC. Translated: CASSKGLDYEQYF.